This T cell receptor beta chain was sequenced during a study of T-cell memory formation after mild COVID-19. A note on this clonotype: Its antigen is not identified.

Study-level findings and limits: Contracting CD8+ clones were enriched in EMRA, CD4+ mainly in CM and EM. Clones that shrank (day 15 to 85) were balanced CD4/CD8, whereas later expanders leaned CD4+. Detection of some responders pre-infection suggested pre-existing cross-reactive memory T cells participated.

It was 5'RACE with constant-segment primers that produced the TCR alpha and TCR beta cDNA libraries, which carried sample barcodes and UMIs. TCRdb reprocessed the 5' RACE reads with MiXCR, giving one entry per CDR3 protein. The data contain over 300,000 distinct CDR3 sequences, 20% to 25% of them singletons. Germline assignment: CDR1 KGHSH and CDR2 LQKENI. Trimming took off 3 bases at V and 5 bases at J, with 20 bases between the two ends. There are 18 residues in the CDR3. The gene calls are TRBV18 and TRBJ1-6, with a tentative D call TRBD1 (6 bases). The receptor was derived from a man younger than 35 who had mild COVID-19 (a few samples of this study predate the infection). Cell type and time point are not known. Sequencing input: PBMCs or a T cell subset sorted from them (not recorded which). The CDR3: CASSPTTRTVLNNSPLHF. In DNA, the CDR3 is TGTGCCAGCTCACCGACGACTAGGACAGTCTTGAATAATTCACCCCTCCACTTT.